The clone carrying this T cell receptor beta chain was recorded at least ten times. The antigen remains undetermined. The sample belongs to a study of T cells in Graves' hyperthyroidism and ophthalmopathy. Study details: Peripheral blood samples were taken at initial diagnosis, prior to any treatment.

The CDR3 consists of 14 residues. V lost 4 bases to trimming and J lost 4 bases, with 13 bases between them. The germline gives CDR1 SGHAT, CDR2 FQNNGV. Ophthalmopathy patients all had a Clinical Activity Score of at least 3, a NOSPECS grade of at least 4 and disease under 3 months old. Fresh peripheral blood, roughly 9.3 ml, was the source of the PBMCs. Study conclusions and caveats: A median around 6 months before onset, the model predicted ophthalmopathy.

RNA transcripts served as the template for amplifying TCR beta CDR3 regions. The primer set for the first-round RT-PCR of the TCR CDR3 was HTBI. TCRdb independently ran MiXCR on the multiplex PCR reads; one entry per CDR3 protein. The table has approximately 400,000 distinct CDR3 sequences, 14% seen once. J is TRBJ1-2 and V is TRBV11-2, with a weak D call TRBD1 (5 bases). The sequenced material came from blood. The clonotype comes from a woman younger than 45 with Graves' ophthalmopathy. The CDR3 region has the DNA TGTGCCAGCAGCTCCGGGACTGAGAGCTATGGCTACACCTTC. This codes for CASSSGTESYGYTF.